This T cell receptor beta chain was profiled in a study of tumor and adjacent non-tumor tissue in lung cancer. Overall study context: The patients, about nine men and 4 to 6 women, were roughly 30 to 76 with stage I to III disease. The study, taken as a whole, reports: Compared with tumor, normal lung showed significantly lower TCR diversity.

Three rounds of nested PCR, following a modified ARM-PCR protocol, produced the TCRbeta library. TCRdb ran MiXCR on the multiplex PCR reads and lists one entry per CDR3 protein. The data contain roughly 48,000 distinct CDR3 sequences, 64% of them singletons. No cell sorting was done before RNA was extracted from the tissue. The normal lung tissue was taken more than 3 cm from the tumor edge. Between August and November 2014, newly diagnosed, chemotherapy-naive lung cancer patients underwent thoracic surgery in China. At least ten counts were recorded for this clonotype. The antigen is not known. The CDR3 has 16 residues. V was cut by 2 bases and J by 5 bases, with 14 bases left in between. Germline CDR1 reads SGHKS; CDR2 reads YYEKEE (reference sequence).

The clonotype originates from a woman in her sixties or seventies with non-small cell lung cancer. Sequenced input: distant non-tumor lung tissue. The chain recombines TRBV5-5 with TRBJ1-6, with D possibly being TRBD1 (6 bases). DNA for the CDR3: TGTGCCAGCAGCTTAGTTGGCAGGGGAAATAATTCACCCCTCCACTTT. Amino acids: CASSLVGRGNNSPLHF.